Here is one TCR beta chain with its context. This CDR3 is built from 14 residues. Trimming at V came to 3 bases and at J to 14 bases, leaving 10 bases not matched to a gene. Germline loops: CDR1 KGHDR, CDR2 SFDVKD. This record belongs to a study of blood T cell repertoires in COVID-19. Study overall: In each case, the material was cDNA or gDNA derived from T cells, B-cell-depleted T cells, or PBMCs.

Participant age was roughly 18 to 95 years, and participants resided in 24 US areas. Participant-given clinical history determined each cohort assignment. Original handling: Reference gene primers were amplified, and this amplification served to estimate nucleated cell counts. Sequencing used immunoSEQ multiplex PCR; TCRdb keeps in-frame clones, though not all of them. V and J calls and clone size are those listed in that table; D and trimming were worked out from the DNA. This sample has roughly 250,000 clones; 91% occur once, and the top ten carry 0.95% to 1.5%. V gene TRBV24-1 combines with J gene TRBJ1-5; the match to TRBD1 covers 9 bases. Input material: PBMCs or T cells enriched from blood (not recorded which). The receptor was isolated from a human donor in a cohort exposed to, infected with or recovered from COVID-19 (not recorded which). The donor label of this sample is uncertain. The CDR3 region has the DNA TGTGCCACCAGTGATACTACAGGGGGCGAGAGTAAGCATTTT. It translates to CATSDTTGGESKHF.